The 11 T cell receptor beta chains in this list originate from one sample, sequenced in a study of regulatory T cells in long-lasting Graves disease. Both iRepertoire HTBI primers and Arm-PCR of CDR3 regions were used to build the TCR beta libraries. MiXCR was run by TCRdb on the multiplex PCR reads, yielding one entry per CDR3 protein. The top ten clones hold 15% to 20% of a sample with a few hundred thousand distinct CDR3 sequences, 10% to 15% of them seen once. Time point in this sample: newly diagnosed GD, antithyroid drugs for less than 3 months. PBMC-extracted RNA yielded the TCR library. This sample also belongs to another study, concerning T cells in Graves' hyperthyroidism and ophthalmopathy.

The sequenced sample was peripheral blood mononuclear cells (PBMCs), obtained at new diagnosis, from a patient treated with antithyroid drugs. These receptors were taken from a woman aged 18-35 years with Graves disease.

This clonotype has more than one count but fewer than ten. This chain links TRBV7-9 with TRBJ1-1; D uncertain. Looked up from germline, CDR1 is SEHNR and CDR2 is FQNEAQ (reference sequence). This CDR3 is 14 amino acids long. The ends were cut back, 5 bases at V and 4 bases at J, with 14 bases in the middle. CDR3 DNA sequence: TGTGCCAGCAGCCCAACTTCGCCGGGCACTGAAGCTTTCTTT. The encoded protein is CASSPTSPGTEAFF.

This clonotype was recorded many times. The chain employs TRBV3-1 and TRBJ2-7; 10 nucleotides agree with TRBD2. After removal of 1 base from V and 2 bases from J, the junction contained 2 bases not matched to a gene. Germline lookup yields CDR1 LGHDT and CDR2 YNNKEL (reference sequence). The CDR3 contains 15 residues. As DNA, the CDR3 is TGTGCCAGCAGCCAAGGGACTAGCGGCACCTACGAGCAGTACTTC. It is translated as CASSQGTSGTYEQYF.

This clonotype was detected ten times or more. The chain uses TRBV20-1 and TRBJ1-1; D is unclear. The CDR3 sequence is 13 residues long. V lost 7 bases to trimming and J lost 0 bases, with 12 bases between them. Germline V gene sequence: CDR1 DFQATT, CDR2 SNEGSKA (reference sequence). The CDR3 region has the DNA TGCAGTGGACTTCGACGGATGAACACTGAAGCTTTCTTT. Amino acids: CSGLRRMNTEAFF.

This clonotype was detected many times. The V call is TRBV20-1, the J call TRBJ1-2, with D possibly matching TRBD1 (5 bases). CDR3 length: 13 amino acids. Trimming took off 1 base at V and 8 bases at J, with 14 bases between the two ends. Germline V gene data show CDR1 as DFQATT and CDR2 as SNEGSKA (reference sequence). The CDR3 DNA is TGCAGTGCTAGAGGGATAGGACAAGCGGGCTACACCTTC. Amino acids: CSARGIGQAGYTF.

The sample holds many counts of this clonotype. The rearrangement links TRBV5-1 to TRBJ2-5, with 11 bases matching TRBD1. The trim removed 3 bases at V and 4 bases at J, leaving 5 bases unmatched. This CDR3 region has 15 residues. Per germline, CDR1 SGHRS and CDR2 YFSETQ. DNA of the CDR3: TGCGCCAGCAGCTCGGTGGGACAGGGGGTAGAGACCCAGTACTTC. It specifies CASSSVGQGVETQYF. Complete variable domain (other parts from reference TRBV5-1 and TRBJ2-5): KAGVTQTPRYLIKTRGQQVTLSCSPISGHRSVSWYQQTPGQGLQFLFEYFSETQRNKGNFPGRFSGRQFSNSRSEMNVSTLELGDSALYLCASSSVGQGVETQYFGPGTRLLVL.

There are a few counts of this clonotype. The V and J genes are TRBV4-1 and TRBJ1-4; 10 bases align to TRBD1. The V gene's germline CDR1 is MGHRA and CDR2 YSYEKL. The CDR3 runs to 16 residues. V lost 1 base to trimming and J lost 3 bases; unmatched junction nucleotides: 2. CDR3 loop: CASSQGQGAANEKLFF. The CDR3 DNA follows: TGCGCCAGCAGCCAAGGACAGGGGGCGGCTAATGAAAAACTGTTTTTT.

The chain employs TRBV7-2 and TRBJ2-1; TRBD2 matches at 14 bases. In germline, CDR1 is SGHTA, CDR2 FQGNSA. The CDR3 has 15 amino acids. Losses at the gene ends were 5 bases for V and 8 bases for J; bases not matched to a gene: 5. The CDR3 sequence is CASSGTSGRGDEQFF. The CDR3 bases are TGTGCCAGCAGCGGGACTAGCGGGAGAGGGGATGAGCAGTTCTTC. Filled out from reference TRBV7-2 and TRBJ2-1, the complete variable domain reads GAGVSQSPSNKVTEKGKDVELRCDPISGHTALYWYRQSLGQGLEFLIYFQGNSAPDKSGLPSDRFSAERTGGSVSTLTIQRTQQEDSAVYLCASSGTSGRGDEQFFGPGTRLTVL.

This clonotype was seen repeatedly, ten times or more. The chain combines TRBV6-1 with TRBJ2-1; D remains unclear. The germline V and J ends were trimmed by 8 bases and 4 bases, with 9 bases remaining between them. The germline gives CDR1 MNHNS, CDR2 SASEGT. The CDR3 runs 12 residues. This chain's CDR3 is CASGAGYNEQFF. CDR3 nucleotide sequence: TGTGCCAGCGGTGCAGGTTACAATGAGCAGTTCTTC.

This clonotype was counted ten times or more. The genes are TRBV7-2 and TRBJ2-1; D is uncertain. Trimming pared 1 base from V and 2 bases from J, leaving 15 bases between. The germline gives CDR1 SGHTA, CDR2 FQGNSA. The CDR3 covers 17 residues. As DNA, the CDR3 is TGTGCCAGCAGCTTAGAGGTCCGCAGGCTCGCCTACAATGAGCAGTTCTTC. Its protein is CASSLEVRRLAYNEQFF.

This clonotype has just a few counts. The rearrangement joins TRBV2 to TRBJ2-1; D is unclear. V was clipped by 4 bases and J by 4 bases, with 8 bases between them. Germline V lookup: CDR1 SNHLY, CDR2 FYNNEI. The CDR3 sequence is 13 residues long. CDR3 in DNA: TGTGCCAGCAGTGTTTTGACGTACAATGAGCAGTTCTTC. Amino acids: CASSVLTYNEQFF.

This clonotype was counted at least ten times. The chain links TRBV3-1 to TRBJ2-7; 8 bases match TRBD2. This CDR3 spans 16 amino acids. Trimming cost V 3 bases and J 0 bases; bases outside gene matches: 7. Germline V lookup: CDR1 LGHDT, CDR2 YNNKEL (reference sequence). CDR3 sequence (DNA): TGTGCCAGCAGCCACCGAACTAGCGGACTCTCCTACGAGCAGTACTTC. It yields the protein CASSHRTSGLSYEQYF.